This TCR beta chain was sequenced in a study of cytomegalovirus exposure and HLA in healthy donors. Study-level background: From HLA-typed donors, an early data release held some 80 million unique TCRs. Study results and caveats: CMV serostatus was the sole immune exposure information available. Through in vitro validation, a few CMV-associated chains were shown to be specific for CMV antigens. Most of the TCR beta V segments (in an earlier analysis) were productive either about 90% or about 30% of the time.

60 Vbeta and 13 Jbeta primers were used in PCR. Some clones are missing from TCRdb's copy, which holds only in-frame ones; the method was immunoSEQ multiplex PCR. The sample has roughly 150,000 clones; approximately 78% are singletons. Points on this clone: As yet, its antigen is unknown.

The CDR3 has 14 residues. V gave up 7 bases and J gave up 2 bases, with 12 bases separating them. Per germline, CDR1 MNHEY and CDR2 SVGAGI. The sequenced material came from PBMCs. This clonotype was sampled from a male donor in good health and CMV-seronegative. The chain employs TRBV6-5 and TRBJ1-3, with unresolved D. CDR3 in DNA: TGTGCCAGCACGGGGATAGAAGCTGGAAACACCATATATTTT. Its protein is CASTGIEAGNTIYF.